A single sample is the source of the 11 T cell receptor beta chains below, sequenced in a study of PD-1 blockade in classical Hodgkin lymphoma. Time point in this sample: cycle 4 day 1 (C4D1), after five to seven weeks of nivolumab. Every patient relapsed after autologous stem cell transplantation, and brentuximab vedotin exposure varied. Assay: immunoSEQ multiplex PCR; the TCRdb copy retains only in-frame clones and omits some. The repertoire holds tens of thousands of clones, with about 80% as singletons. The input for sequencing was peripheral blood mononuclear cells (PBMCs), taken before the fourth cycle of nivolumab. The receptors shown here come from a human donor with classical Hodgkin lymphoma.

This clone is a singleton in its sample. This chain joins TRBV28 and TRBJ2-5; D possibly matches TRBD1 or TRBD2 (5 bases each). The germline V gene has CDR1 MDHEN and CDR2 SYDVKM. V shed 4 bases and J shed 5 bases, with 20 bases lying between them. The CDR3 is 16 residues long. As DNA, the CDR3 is TGTGCCAGCAGTTCGGCAGGGACCTTAACTAGGGAGACCCAGTACTTC. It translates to CASSSAGTLTRETQYF.

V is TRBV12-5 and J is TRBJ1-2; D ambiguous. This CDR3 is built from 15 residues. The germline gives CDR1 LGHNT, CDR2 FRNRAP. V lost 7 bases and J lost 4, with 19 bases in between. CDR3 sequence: CASAQRTNLPYGYTF. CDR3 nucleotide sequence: TGTGCTAGTGCCCAGAGGACGAACCTCCCCTATGGCTACACCTTC.

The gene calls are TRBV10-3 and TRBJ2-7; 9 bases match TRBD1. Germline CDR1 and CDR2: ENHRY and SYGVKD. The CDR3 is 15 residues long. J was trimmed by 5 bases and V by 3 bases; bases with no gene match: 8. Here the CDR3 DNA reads TGTGCCATCAGTGACTCTTTAGGACAGGGGAACGAGCAGTACTTC. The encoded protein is CAISDSLGQGNEQYF.

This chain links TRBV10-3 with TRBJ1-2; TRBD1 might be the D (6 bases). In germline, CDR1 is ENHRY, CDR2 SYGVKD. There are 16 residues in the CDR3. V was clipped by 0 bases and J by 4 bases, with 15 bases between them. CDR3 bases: TGTGCCATCAGTGAGTCGATGGAAGGGGGGATCTATGGCTACACCTTC. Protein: CAISESMEGGIYGYTF.

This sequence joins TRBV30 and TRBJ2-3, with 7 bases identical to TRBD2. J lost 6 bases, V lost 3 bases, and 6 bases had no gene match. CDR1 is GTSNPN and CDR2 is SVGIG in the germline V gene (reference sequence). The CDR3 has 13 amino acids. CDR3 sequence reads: CAWSRDYVDTQYF. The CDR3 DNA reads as TGTGCCTGGAGCCGGGACTACGTGGATACGCAGTATTTT.

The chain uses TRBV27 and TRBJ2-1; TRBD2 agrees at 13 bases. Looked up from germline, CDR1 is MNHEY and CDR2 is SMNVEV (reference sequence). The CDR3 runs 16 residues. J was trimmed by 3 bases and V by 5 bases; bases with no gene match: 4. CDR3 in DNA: TGTGCCAGCAGTGCGGGGACTAGCGGGGTCTACAATGAGCAGTTCTTC. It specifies CASSAGTSGVYNEQFF.

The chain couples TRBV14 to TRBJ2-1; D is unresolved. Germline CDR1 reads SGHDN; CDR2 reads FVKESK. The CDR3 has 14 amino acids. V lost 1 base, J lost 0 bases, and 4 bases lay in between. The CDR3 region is CASSQAFSYNEQFF. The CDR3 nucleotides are TGTGCCAGCAGCCAAGCATTCTCCTACAATGAGCAGTTCTTC.

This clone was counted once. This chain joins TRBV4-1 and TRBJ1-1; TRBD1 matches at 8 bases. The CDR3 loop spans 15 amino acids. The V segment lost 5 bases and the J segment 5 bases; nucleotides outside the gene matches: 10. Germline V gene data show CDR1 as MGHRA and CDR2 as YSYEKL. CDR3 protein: CASSYSDRGQTEAFF. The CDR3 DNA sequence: TGCGCCAGCAGCTACTCCGACAGGGGTCAGACTGAAGCTTTCTTT.

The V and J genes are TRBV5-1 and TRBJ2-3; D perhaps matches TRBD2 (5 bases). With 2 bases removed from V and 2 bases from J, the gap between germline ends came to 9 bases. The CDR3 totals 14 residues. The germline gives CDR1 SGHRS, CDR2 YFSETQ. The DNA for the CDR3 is TGCGCCAGCAGCTTAGAGGGCCTCACAGATACGCAGTATTTT. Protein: CASSLEGLTDTQYF.

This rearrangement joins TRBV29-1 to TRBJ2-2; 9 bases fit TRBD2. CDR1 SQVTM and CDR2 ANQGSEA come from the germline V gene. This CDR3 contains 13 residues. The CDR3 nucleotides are TGCCGCGGGGGGGGCGGCGGGGCCGGGGAGCTGTTTTTT. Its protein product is CRGGGGGAGELFF.

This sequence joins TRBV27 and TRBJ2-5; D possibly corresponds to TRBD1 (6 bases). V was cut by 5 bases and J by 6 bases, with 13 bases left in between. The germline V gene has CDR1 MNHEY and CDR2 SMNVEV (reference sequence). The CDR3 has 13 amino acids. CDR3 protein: CASSIGGRQTQYF. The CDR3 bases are TGTGCCAGCAGTATAGGGGGACGCCAGACCCAGTACTTC.